Shown below are 3 T cell receptor beta chains from a single sample sequenced in a study of T cell responses to AZD1222 COVID-19 vaccine. TCRdb's table, derived via immunoSEQ multiplex PCR, lists solely in-frame clones and lacks some. The sample includes around 130,000 clones, 80% to 95% of them seen just once. The sequencing here drew on peripheral blood, taken 28 days after the second dose of the MenACWY control vaccine. The receptor set was obtained from an adult who received the MenACWY meningococcal vaccine as a control.

The V call is TRBV7-9, the J call TRBJ2-2; D gene ambiguous. Germline CDR1 SEHNR, CDR2 FQNEAQ (reference sequence). Trimming took off 3 bases at V and 6 bases at J, with 5 bases between the two ends. The CDR3 consists of 12 residues. CDR3 coding DNA: TGTGCCAGCAGCTTTTATCCCGGGGAGCTGTTTTTT. This sequence encodes CASSFYPGELFF. The variable domain in full, completed from reference TRBV7-9 and TRBJ2-2, reads DTGVSQNPRHKITKRGQNVTFRCDPISEHNRLYWYRQTLGQGPEFLTYFQNEAQLEKSRLLSDRFSAERPKGSFSTLEIQRTEQGDSAMYLCASSFYPGELFFGEGSRLTVL.

V usage is TRBV28 and J usage is TRBJ1-6; unclear D gene. Germline assignment: CDR1 MDHEN and CDR2 SYDVKM. Trimming shortened V by 6 bases and J by 6 bases, and 12 bases separated the two germline ends. The CDR3 covers 14 residues. The CDR3 DNA sequence: TGTGCCAGCAGAGCCGACGGCTTTAATTCACCCCTCCACTTT. This sequence encodes CASRADGFNSPLHF.

V is TRBV4-1 and J is TRBJ2-1; TRBD2 aligns across 11 bases. Germline values: CDR1 MGHRA, CDR2 YSYEKL. The CDR3 runs to 17 residues. V lost 1 base to trimming and J lost 3 bases; unmatched junction nucleotides: 5. CDR3 sequence reads: CASSQATSGVYYNEQFF. The CDR3 DNA reads as TGCGCCAGCAGCCAAGCGACTAGCGGGGTTTACTACAATGAGCAGTTCTTC.